This passage covers 15 T cell receptor beta chains from one sample sequenced in a study of T cell repertoires in cytomegalovirus infection. These receptors have no identified antigens. MiXCR, run by TCRdb on the reads, gives a single entry per CDR3 protein. This table has some 350,000 distinct CDR3 sequences, almost 30% appearing once. Specimen: cultured PBMCs, collected from culture after CMV antigen stimulation. All receptors derive from a human donor in good health (CMV status not recorded). Some clones in this sample may be carry-over from other donors' samples.

This clonotype has just a few counts. The V call is TRBV7-9, the J call TRBJ2-3; D is ambiguous. V was clipped by 8 bases and J by 1 base, with 13 bases between them. The CDR3 spans 14 residues. The V gene's germline CDR1 is SEHNR and CDR2 FQNEAQ (reference sequence). CDR3 amino acids: CASVKGAGTDTQYF. The CDR3 DNA follows: TGTGCCAGCGTAAAGGGTGCGGGCACAGATACGCAGTATTTT.

Only a few counts were recorded for this clonotype. The chain carries TRBV5-5 and TRBJ2-1, with 10 bases identical to TRBD1. After removal of 0 bases from V and 6 bases from J, the junction contained 0 bases not matched to a gene. Per the germline V gene, CDR1 is SGHKS and CDR2 is YYEKEE (reference sequence). CDR3 length: 14 residues. For the CDR3, the DNA is TGTGCCAGCAGCTTGGGGGACAGGGGCAATGAGCAGTTCTTC. Protein product: CASSLGDRGNEQFF.

This chain uses TRBV4-2 with TRBJ2-5, with 9 bases aligning to TRBD2. Germline V gene lookup returns CDR1 LGHNA and CDR2 YNFKEQ. The CDR3 is made up of 17 amino acids. V lost 0 bases, J lost 5 bases, and 10 bases stayed unmatched. CDR3 residues: CASSQEGGRANLETQYF. CDR3 DNA: TGTGCCAGCAGCCAAGAAGGCGGGAGGGCTAATCTGGAGACCCAGTACTTC.

The chain links TRBV3-1 to TRBJ1-1; 8 nucleotides line up with TRBD1. After removal of 3 bases from V and 6 bases from J, the junction contained 6 bases not matched to a gene. Germline V gene lookup returns CDR1 LGHDT and CDR2 YNNKEL (reference sequence). This CDR3 is 14 amino acids long. The CDR3 region has the DNA TGTGCCAGCAGCCAGGGGACAGGCCTCTCTGAAGCTTTCTTT. Its protein is CASSQGTGLSEAFF.

This clonotype occurred a few times. The genes are TRBV6-6 and TRBJ2-3; D is unclear. In germline, CDR1 is MNHNY, CDR2 SVGAGI (reference sequence). With 4 bases removed from V and 0 bases from J, the gap between germline ends came to 8 bases. There are 14 residues in the CDR3. The CDR3 nucleotides read TGTGCCAGCAGTTCCAGCACTAGCACAGATACGCAGTATTTT. It yields the protein CASSSSTSTDTQYF.

The V and J genes are TRBV15 and TRBJ2-7; D is ambiguous. V was trimmed by 8 bases and J by 1 base, leaving 12 bases between them. CDR1 is LNHNV and CDR2 is YYDKDF in the germline V gene (reference sequence). CDR3 size: 13 residues. The DNA of the CDR3 is TGTGCCACCGGGCCAGCGAGGTCCTACGAGCAGTACTTC. Translating it yields CATGPARSYEQYF.

The sample holds a few counts of this clonotype. This chain uses TRBV7-9 with TRBJ1-1; D remains unclear. The V gene's germline CDR1 is SEHNR and CDR2 FQNEAQ (reference sequence). V lost 3 bases and J 1 base, leaving 6 bases between the germline ends. The CDR3 spans 13 residues. The CDR3 sequence is CASSFESNTEAFF. The CDR3 DNA follows: TGTGCCAGCAGCTTCGAGTCGAACACTGAAGCTTTCTTT.

This clonotype showed up just once. V usage is TRBV7-2 and J usage is TRBJ2-3; either TRBD1 or TRBD2 may supply D (7 bases each). The CDR3 has 15 residues. Germline-derived CDR1 and CDR2 are SGHTA and FQGNSA. Deletions cut 6 bases from V and 5 bases from J, with 18 bases between. CDR3 DNA: TGTGCCAGCAGTCGAGGGAGGGGGCGCGAAGATACGCAGTATTTT. Protein: CASSRGRGREDTQYF. The entire variable domain, with the rest obtained from reference TRBV7-2 and TRBJ2-3, is as follows: GAGVSQSPSNKVTEKGKDVELRCDPISGHTALYWYRQSLGQGLEFLIYFQGNSAPDKSGLPSDRFSAERTGGSVSTLTIQRTQQEDSAVYLCASSRGRGREDTQYFGPGTRLTVL.

This clonotype was seen more than once but under ten times. The genes are TRBV12-5 and TRBJ1-6; no definite D call. The CDR3 runs to 14 residues. V was clipped by 1 base and J by 4 bases, with 5 bases between them. Germline values: CDR1 LGHNT, CDR2 FRNRAP. The CDR3 here is CASGLDGYNSPLHF. The CDR3 bases are TGTGCTAGTGGTTTGGATGGTTATAATTCACCCCTCCACTTT.

This chain uses TRBV19 with TRBJ1-4; no reliable D call. CDR3 length equals 15 residues. Trimming removed 4 bases from V and 0 bases from J, with 9 bases in between. CDR1 and CDR2 (germline): LNHDA, SQIVND (reference sequence). CDR3 sequence (DNA): TGTGCCAGTAGTAAGGCAAAAGCAACTAATGAAAAACTGTTTTTT. It translates to CASSKAKATNEKLFF.

This clonotype has more than one count but fewer than ten. The J gene is TRBJ2-7, the V gene TRBV4-2; a weak D match, TRBD1 (6 bases). Germline lookup yields CDR1 LGHNA and CDR2 YNFKEQ. Trimming left V 1 base short and J 2 bases short, with 12 bases between. This CDR3 is 15 amino acids long. This CDR3 is CASSQVRSGAYEQYF. The CDR3 nucleotides are TGTGCCAGCAGCCAAGTGAGGTCAGGGGCCTACGAGCAGTACTTC.

The genes are TRBV24-1 and TRBJ1-2; 8 bases match TRBD1. Germline trimming cut 2 bases from V and 7 bases from J; bases unmatched to any gene: 11. Germline V gene lookup returns CDR1 KGHDR and CDR2 SFDVKD. CDR3 length: 16 residues. This chain's CDR3 is CATSDSRTGQLSGYTF. In DNA, the CDR3 is TGTGCCACCAGTGATTCCCGGACAGGGCAACTAAGTGGCTACACCTTC.

V and J are TRBV6-2 or TRBV6-3 and TRBJ2-1; TRBD1 matches at 8 bases. This CDR3 comprises 13 residues. Germline V gene data show CDR1 as MNHEY and CDR2 as SVGEGT. The V segment lost 4 bases and the J segment 16 bases; nucleotides outside the gene matches: 12. The CDR3 reads CASSFHLDRVFFF. The CDR3 coding sequence is TGTGCCAGCAGTTTTCACCTGGACAGGGTCTTTTTCTTC.

This clonotype was observed a few times. This chain links TRBV28 with TRBJ1-5; 9 bases line up with TRBD1. Germline lookup yields CDR1 MDHEN and CDR2 SYDVKM. This CDR3 is 15 amino acids long. The junction had 8 bases not matched to a gene; V was cut back by 9 bases and J by 2 bases. CDR3 residues: CASRRQGGRNQPQHF. In DNA form, the CDR3 reads TGTGCCAGTCGGCGACAGGGGGGACGCAATCAGCCCCAGCATTTT.

CDR3 sequence: CASSLDPSMNTEAFF. CDR3 coding DNA: TGTGCCAGCAGCTTAGATCCGTCGATGAACACTGAAGCTTTCTTT. J is TRBJ1-1 and V is TRBV11-2, with D uncertain. Germline-derived CDR1 and CDR2 are SGHAT and FQNNGV. With 0 bases removed from V and 0 bases from J, the gap between germline ends came to 8 bases. The CDR3 sequence is 15 residues long.